The clone carrying this T cell receptor (beta chain) has just one count. The data derive from a study of cytomegalovirus exposure and HLA in healthy donors. PCR was performed using 60 Vbeta and 13 Jbeta primers. Clones were read by immunoSEQ multiplex PCR, and TCRdb kept only the in-frame ones, dropping some. The sample yields roughly 200,000 clones, 70% to 80% seen once. The V and J ends lost 2 bases and 8 bases respectively, with 22 bases between them. The CDR3 length is 15 residues. Germline values: CDR1 GTSNPN, CDR2 SVGIG (reference sequence). The J gene is TRBJ2-7, the V gene TRBV30; tentative D call: TRBD1 (7 bases). The clonotype originates from a woman aged 60-75 years in good health and CMV-seropositive. Sequenced input: PBMCs. For the CDR3, the DNA is TGTGCCTGGAGTATATCCACATCTCAGGGGGGAAAGCAGTACTTC. Its translation is CAWSISTSQGGKQYF.